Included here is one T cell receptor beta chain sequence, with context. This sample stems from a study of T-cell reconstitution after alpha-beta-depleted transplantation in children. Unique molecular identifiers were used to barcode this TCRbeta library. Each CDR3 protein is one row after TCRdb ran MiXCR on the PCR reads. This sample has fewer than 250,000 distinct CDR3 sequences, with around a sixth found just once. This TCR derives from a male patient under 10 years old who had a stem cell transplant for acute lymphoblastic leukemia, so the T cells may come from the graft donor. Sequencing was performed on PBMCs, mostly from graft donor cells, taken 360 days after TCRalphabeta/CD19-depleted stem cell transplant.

The CDR3 spells CRGKYQDTDTQYF. The CDR3 bases are TGCAGGGGAAAATACCAGGACACAGATACGCAGTATTTT. V and J are TRBV20-1 and TRBJ2-3; no reliable D call. Germline V CDR1 and CDR2: DFQATT, SNEGSKA (reference sequence). The length of the CDR3 is 13 residues.